These T cell receptor beta chains were read from a single sample in a study of blood T cell repertoires in COVID-19. Method: immunoSEQ multiplex PCR; TCRdb's copy keeps in-frame clones and lacks some. The sample records some 99,000 clones, approximately 84% being singletons. What was sequenced was peripheral blood. These receptors were taken from an elderly woman with acute or convalescent COVID-19. CDR3s include the opening cysteine and the closing phenylalanine or tryptophan. D genes are given only for firm matches. Not all rows give a size; the values are once, few, many and, for expanded clones, a class.

abundance: -
j_gene: TRBJ1-2
v_gene: TRBV27
d_gene: -
CDR3nt: TGTGCCAGCAGTTTGACCCCCCAGGTTGGCTACACCTTC
CDR3aa: CASSLTPQVGYTF

abundance: -
j_gene: TRBJ1-2
v_gene: TRBV12-2
d_gene: -
CDR3nt: TGTGCAAGTCGCTTGCTTGACAGGATCCATGGCTACACCTTC
CDR3aa: CASRLLDRIHGYTF

abundance: -
j_gene: TRBJ2-5
v_gene: TRBV19
d_gene: TRBD2
CDR3nt: TGTGCCAGTAGTATAGATGGGAGGGAGGGGCGCAAACCAGAGACCCAGTACTTC
CDR3aa: CASSIDGREGRKPETQYF

abundance: -
j_gene: TRBJ2-5
v_gene: TRBV28
d_gene: TRBD1
CDR3nt: TGTGCCAGCAGTTTTAGGGGACAGGGACCCCAAGAGACCCAGTACTTC
CDR3aa: CASSFRGQGPQETQYF

abundance: -
j_gene: TRBJ1-2
v_gene: TRBV7-2
d_gene: -
CDR3nt: TGTGCCAGCAGCTTGGGGGCAGGCGATGGCTACACCTTC
CDR3aa: CASSLGAGDGYTF

abundance: once
j_gene: TRBJ2-7
v_gene: TRBV2
d_gene: TRBD1
CDR3nt: TGTGCCAGCAGTTTTGGACAGGGAGGACCCTACGAGCAGTACTTC
CDR3aa: CASSFGQGGPYEQYF

abundance: -
j_gene: TRBJ1-5
v_gene: TRBV27
d_gene: -
CDR3nt: TGTGCCAGCGCCGGGGGGAATCAGCCCCAGCATTTT
CDR3aa: CASAGGNQPQHF

abundance: once
j_gene: TRBJ1-6
v_gene: TRBV6-6
d_gene: TRBD1
CDR3nt: TGTGCCAGCAGTTACTCAGGTGACAGGGGATCACCCCTCCACTTT
CDR3aa: CASSYSGDRGSPLHF

abundance: -
j_gene: TRBJ1-5
v_gene: TRBV7-8
d_gene: -
CDR3nt: TGTGCCAGCAGCTTAAGCGGGGATAGCAATCAGCCCCAGCATTTT
CDR3aa: CASSLSGDSNQPQHF

abundance: few
j_gene: TRBJ1-3
v_gene: TRBV28
d_gene: -
CDR3nt: TGTGCCAGCAGTTTATTCCAGGCCTCTGGAAACACCATATATTTT
CDR3aa: CASSLFQASGNTIYF

abundance: -
j_gene: TRBJ1-1
v_gene: TRBV10-3
d_gene: -
CDR3nt: TGTGCCATCGGGGCGGCTGGGGAAGCTTTCTTT
CDR3aa: CAIGAAGEAFF

abundance: -
j_gene: TRBJ2-7
v_gene: TRBV5-4
d_gene: TRBD1
CDR3nt: TGTGCCAGCAGCTTGGCGGGACAGGTCTACGAGCAGTACTTC
CDR3aa: CASSLAGQVYEQYF

abundance: -
j_gene: TRBJ2-1
v_gene: TRBV4-3
d_gene: TRBD2
CDR3nt: TGCGCCAGCAGCCTCGATAGCGGGGGGGGTAATGAGCAGTTCTTC
CDR3aa: CASSLDSGGGNEQFF

abundance: few
j_gene: TRBJ2-1
v_gene: TRBV7-2
d_gene: -
CDR3nt: TGTGCCAGCAGCCAGGGGACGTATGAGCAGTTCTTC
CDR3aa: CASSQGTYEQFF

abundance: -
j_gene: TRBJ2-3
v_gene: TRBV2
d_gene: TRBD2
CDR3nt: TGTGCCAGCAGTAGCCGGGGGAGCGGGGCCATCACAGATACGCAGTATTTT
CDR3aa: CASSSRGSGAITDTQYF

abundance: -
j_gene: TRBJ1-6
v_gene: TRBV12-5
d_gene: -
CDR3nt: TGTGCTAGTGGTTTGGTACGGGGGAGGGGGAATTCACCCCTCCACTTT
CDR3aa: CASGLVRGRGNSPLHF

abundance: -
j_gene: TRBJ1-3
v_gene: TRBV5-1
d_gene: -
CDR3nt: TGCGCCAGCAGCGCGGCGTCTGGAAACACCATATATTTT
CDR3aa: CASSAASGNTIYF

abundance: once
j_gene: TRBJ2-7
v_gene: TRBV6-5
d_gene: TRBD1
CDR3nt: TGTGCCAGCAGTTACTCACAGGGGGCGAGCTCCTACGAGCAGTACTTC
CDR3aa: CASSYSQGASSYEQYF

abundance: few
j_gene: TRBJ2-2
v_gene: TRBV2
d_gene: TRBD1
CDR3nt: TGTGCCAGCAGGAATGGACAGGGCAACACCGGGGAGCTGTTTTTT
CDR3aa: CASRNGQGNTGELFF

abundance: -
j_gene: TRBJ2-5
v_gene: TRBV19
d_gene: -
CDR3nt: TGTGCCAGTAGTATCCAACTTCAAGAGACCCAGTACTTC
CDR3aa: CASSIQLQETQYF

abundance: -
j_gene: TRBJ2-1
v_gene: TRBV19
d_gene: -
CDR3nt: TGTGCCAAACTAGGTCCCGACAATGAGCAGTTCTTC
CDR3aa: CAKLGPDNEQFF

abundance: -
j_gene: TRBJ1-2
v_gene: TRBV10-3
d_gene: -
CDR3nt: TGTGCCATCAGCGAGATAGAGGGAGGCTACACCTTC
CDR3aa: CAISEIEGGYTF

abundance: few
j_gene: TRBJ1-3
v_gene: TRBV29-1
d_gene: TRBD1
CDR3nt: TGCAGCGTTGAAGATTTTGGGACAGGACCGGGATCTGGAAACACCATATATTTT
CDR3aa: CSVEDFGTGPGSGNTIYF

abundance: -
j_gene: TRBJ2-6
v_gene: TRBV29-1
d_gene: -
CDR3nt: TGCAGCGCAGGGGAAGGGGCCAACGTCCTGACTTTC
CDR3aa: CSAGEGANVLTF

abundance: -
j_gene: TRBJ1-3
v_gene: TRBV6-5
d_gene: -
CDR3nt: TGTGCCAGCAGCCAGGGGTTCTCTGGAAACACCATATATTTT
CDR3aa: CASSQGFSGNTIYF

abundance: -
j_gene: TRBJ2-1
v_gene: TRBV5-1
d_gene: TRBD2
CDR3nt: TGCGCCAGCGAAATGGGACTAGCGGGGGGTAATGAGCAGTTCTTC
CDR3aa: CASEMGLAGGNEQFF

abundance: -
j_gene: TRBJ1-5
v_gene: TRBV6-5
d_gene: TRBD1
CDR3nt: TGTGCCAGCACGGGACAGGGGTTAGATCAGCCCCAGCATTTT
CDR3aa: CASTGQGLDQPQHF

abundance: few
j_gene: TRBJ1-1
v_gene: TRBV30
d_gene: -
CDR3nt: TGTGCCTGGAGCCCCGGACTGCCGAACACTGAAGCTTTCTTT
CDR3aa: CAWSPGLPNTEAFF

abundance: -
j_gene: TRBJ1-5
v_gene: TRBV5-4
d_gene: TRBD1
CDR3nt: TGTGCCAGCAGGAGGGGACAGAATAGCAATCAGCCCCAGCATTTT
CDR3aa: CASRRGQNSNQPQHF

abundance: -
j_gene: TRBJ1-2
v_gene: TRBV4-3
d_gene: TRBD1
CDR3nt: TGCGCCAGCAGCCCCGGACAGGGAGGGAGCTATGGCTACACCTTC
CDR3aa: CASSPGQGGSYGYTF

abundance: once
j_gene: TRBJ1-6
v_gene: TRBV28
d_gene: TRBD1
CDR3nt: TGTGCCAGCGAGACAGGGGAGGGCTCACCCCTCCACTTT
CDR3aa: CASETGEGSPLHF

abundance: -
j_gene: TRBJ1-3
v_gene: TRBV11-2
d_gene: -
CDR3nt: TGTGCCAGCAGCTTAGAAGGCAGGGCCTCTGGAAACACCATATATTTT
CDR3aa: CASSLEGRASGNTIYF

abundance: -
j_gene: TRBJ1-1
v_gene: TRBV2
d_gene: -
CDR3nt: TGTGCCAGCCATCGGAGCCCCCTAAACACTGAAGCTTTCTTT
CDR3aa: CASHRSPLNTEAFF

abundance: -
j_gene: TRBJ1-3
v_gene: TRBV28
d_gene: -
CDR3nt: TGTGCCAGCAGTTTTCGTGGAAACACCATATATTTT
CDR3aa: CASSFRGNTIYF

abundance: once
j_gene: TRBJ1-2
v_gene: TRBV28
d_gene: -
CDR3nt: TGTGCCAGCAGACCTAGTGGGGCCAGGTATAACTATGGCTACACCTTC
CDR3aa: CASRPSGARYNYGYTF

abundance: -
j_gene: TRBJ2-6
v_gene: TRBV6-2/TRBV6-3
d_gene: TRBD1
CDR3nt: TGTGCCAGCAGCTCACAACAGGGGGGCAGTTCTGGGGCCAACGTCCTGACTTTC
CDR3aa: CASSSQQGGSSGANVLTF

abundance: -
j_gene: TRBJ2-7
v_gene: TRBV7-9
d_gene: -
CDR3nt: TGTGCCAGCAGCTTATCTCGGGGTTCGGCCCGCGAGCAGTACTTC
CDR3aa: CASSLSRGSAREQYF

abundance: -
j_gene: TRBJ2-3
v_gene: TRBV10-1
d_gene: TRBD2
CDR3nt: TGCGCCAGCAGTGAGTCCATGCGGGGGGGGGATACGCAGTATTTT
CDR3aa: CASSESMRGGDTQYF

abundance: -
j_gene: TRBJ1-4
v_gene: TRBV5-1
d_gene: TRBD1
CDR3nt: TGCGCCAGCAGCCCCCGCGGGGGACAGGGGAATGAAAAACTGTTTTTT
CDR3aa: CASSPRGGQGNEKLFF

abundance: -
j_gene: TRBJ1-5
v_gene: TRBV19
d_gene: -
CDR3nt: TGTGCCAGTAGCCCTCGTGGGGGCCTTCAGCCCCAGCATTTT
CDR3aa: CASSPRGGLQPQHF